Each of the 3 T cell receptor beta chains below was sequenced from the same sample in a study of blood T cell repertoires in COVID-19. This table comes from immunoSEQ multiplex PCR, and its TCRdb copy is limited to in-frame clones, with some not included. The sample lists 250,000 or so clones, roughly 86% occurring once. The sequenced material came from peripheral blood. Source of these receptors: a man in his forties with active or convalescent COVID-19.

This clone was picked up one time. The V and J genes are TRBV29-1 and TRBJ2-3; 9 bases line up with TRBD1. This CDR3 contains 15 residues. Looked up from germline, CDR1 is SQVTM and CDR2 is ANQGSEA. V shed 4 bases, J shed 2 bases, and the junction held 7 bases outside the gene matches. The CDR3: CSVVRGQGFTDTQYF. The CDR3 DNA reads TGCAGCGTTGTTAGGGGACAGGGATTCACAGATACGCAGTATTTT.

The rearrangement uses TRBV30 and TRBJ2-5; 7 bases line up with TRBD1. In germline, CDR1 is GTSNPN, CDR2 SVGIG (reference sequence). Trimming cost V 5 bases and J 4 bases; bases outside gene matches: 10. This CDR3 contains 14 residues. The CDR3: CAWGIEGARETQYF. CDR3 DNA sequence: TGTGCCTGGGGAATCGAGGGGGCGCGAGAGACCCAGTACTTC.

This sequence joins TRBV19 and TRBJ1-2, with 11 bases aligning to TRBD1. The germline gives CDR1 LNHDA, CDR2 SQIVND (reference sequence). The CDR3 has 18 amino acids. V shed 3 bases, J shed 4 bases, and the junction held 13 bases outside the gene matches. CDR3 coding DNA: TGTGCCAGTAGTATTCACCGGACAGGGGGCATCTTTAGCTATGGCTACACCTTC. Its translation is CASSIHRTGGIFSYGYTF.